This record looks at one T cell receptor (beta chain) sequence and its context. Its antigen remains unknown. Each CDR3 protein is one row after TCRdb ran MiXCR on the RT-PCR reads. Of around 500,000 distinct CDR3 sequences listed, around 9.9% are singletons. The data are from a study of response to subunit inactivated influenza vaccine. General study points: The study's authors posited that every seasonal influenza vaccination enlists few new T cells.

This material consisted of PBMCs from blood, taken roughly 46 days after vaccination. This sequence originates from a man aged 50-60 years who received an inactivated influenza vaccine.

CDR3 sequence reads: CSVRTGTHTGELFF. CDR3 in DNA: TGCAGCGTTAGAACCGGGACCCACACCGGGGAGCTGTTTTTT. The chain joins TRBV29-1 to TRBJ2-2; D is perhaps TRBD1 or TRBD2 (5 bases each). CDR1 is SQVTM and CDR2 is ANQGSEA in the germline V gene. CDR3 length: 14 residues. Trimming removed 5 bases at V and 3 bases at J, with 13 bases between.